The next 10 T cell receptor beta chains were all read from a single sample in a study of T cells after yellow fever vaccination. From the 5' RACE reads, TCRdb called clonotypes with MiXCR, one entry per CDR3 protein. This table has hundreds of thousands of distinct CDR3 sequences, about a sixth appearing once. This material consisted of PBMCs, taken 4 to 5 days after the first yellow fever vaccination. The origin of the receptors is a man aged 18 to 30 who received the YFV17D yellow fever vaccine.

This clonotype has more than one count but fewer than ten. The chain uses TRBV6-1 and TRBJ1-2; 10 nucleotides agree with TRBD1. CDR1 is MNHNS and CDR2 is SASEGT in the germline V gene. This CDR3 region has 15 residues. V lost 6 bases, J lost 2 bases, and 6 bases stayed unmatched. CDR3 sequence (DNA): TGTGCCAGCAGCGCAGACAGGGGGCGAAACTATGGCTACACCTTC. This gives the protein CASSADRGRNYGYTF.

This clonotype was observed a few times. The gene calls are TRBV12-3 or TRBV12-4 and TRBJ1-4; TRBD1 might be the D (5 bases). The CDR3 has 13 amino acids. V lost 6 bases to trimming and J lost 8 bases, with 13 bases between them. CDR3 region: CASRGPRGEKLFF. In DNA, the CDR3 is TGTGCCAGCAGGGGACCTCGGGGAGAAAAACTGTTTTTT.

This clonotype was seen a few times. V gene TRBV5-6 combines with J gene TRBJ1-2; 8 bases agree with TRBD1. V lost 4 bases and J lost 6; bases outside the gene matches: 5. CDR1 and CDR2 from the germline V gene are SGHDT and YYEEEE. The length of the CDR3 is 13 residues. CDR3 bases: TGTGCCAGCAGCCGGTCACAGGGGGATGGCTACACCTTC. This gives the protein CASSRSQGDGYTF.

The chain has TRBV5-1 and TRBJ1-1, with 7 bases aligning to TRBD1. The germline gives CDR1 SGHRS, CDR2 YFSETQ. The V and J ends lost 2 bases and 1 base, in that order; junction bases with no gene match: 2. The CDR3 covers 14 residues. The CDR3 region is CASSFDRANTEAFF. Written as DNA, the CDR3 is TGCGCCAGCAGCTTTGACAGGGCGAACACTGAAGCTTTCTTT.

CDR3 region: CASSPNRGYGYTF. Here the CDR3 DNA reads TGTGCCAGCAGCCCTAACAGGGGCTATGGCTACACCTTC. The V gene is TRBV12-3 or TRBV12-4, the J gene TRBJ1-2; 7 positions agree with TRBD1. The CDR3 sequence is 13 residues long. The V segment lost 6 bases and the J segment 4 bases; nucleotides outside the gene matches: 5.

The genes are TRBV29-1 and TRBJ2-7, with D uncertain. The CDR3 length is 14 residues. V dropped 4 bases and J dropped 2 bases, with 15 bases sitting between them. Germline V gives CDR1 SQVTM, CDR2 ANQGSEA. The chain's CDR3 is CSVVAGLSPYEQYF. In DNA form, the CDR3 reads TGCAGCGTTGTAGCCGGCCTCTCCCCCTACGAGCAGTACTTC.

V usage is TRBV11-2 and J usage is TRBJ2-7; D uncertain. The V gene lost 6 bases and the J gene lost 4 bases, with 13 bases spanning the gap. This CDR3 spans 13 amino acids. Germline values: CDR1 SGHAT, CDR2 FQNNGV. CDR3 in amino acids: CASSPGFRYEQYF. For the CDR3, the DNA is TGTGCCAGCAGTCCTGGATTTCGGTACGAGCAGTACTTC. Drawing the rest from reference TRBV11-2 and TRBJ2-7, the complete variable domain is EAGVAQSPRYKIIEKRQSVAFWCNPISGHATLYWYQQILGQGPKLLIQFQNNGVVDDSQLPKDRFSAERLKGVDSTLKIQPAKLEDSAVYLCASSPGFRYEQYFGPGTRLTVT.

In its sample, this clonotype was seen a few times. This chain uses TRBV7-9 with TRBJ2-7, with D possibly being TRBD2 (5 bases). V lost 1 base to trimming and J lost 2 bases, with 9 bases between them. The V gene's germline CDR1 is SEHNR and CDR2 FQNEAQ (reference sequence). This CDR3 spans 14 amino acids. CDR3 residues: CASSLEERTYEQYF. CDR3 coding DNA: TGTGCCAGCAGCTTAGAGGAGCGGACCTACGAGCAGTACTTC.

This clonotype was observed a few times. This chain uses TRBV18 with TRBJ1-1; D perhaps matches TRBD1 (5 bases). The CDR3 loop spans 13 amino acids. In germline, CDR1 is KGHSH, CDR2 LQKENI. Deletions cut 3 bases from V and 5 bases from J, with 10 bases between. CDR3 DNA sequence: TGTGCCAGCTCACCGACTAGGGGAACTGAAGCTTTCTTT. This encodes CASSPTRGTEAFF.

This clonotype appeared a few times. The rearrangement uses TRBV12-3 or TRBV12-4 and TRBJ2-3; TRBD1 matches at 7 bases. CDR3 size: 17 residues. Unmatched junction bases numbered 12, after V lost 5 bases and J lost 1 base. This CDR3 reads CASSGRGGTGGTDTQYF. In DNA form, the CDR3 reads TGTGCCAGCAGTGGACGAGGGGGCACTGGAGGCACAGATACGCAGTATTTT.